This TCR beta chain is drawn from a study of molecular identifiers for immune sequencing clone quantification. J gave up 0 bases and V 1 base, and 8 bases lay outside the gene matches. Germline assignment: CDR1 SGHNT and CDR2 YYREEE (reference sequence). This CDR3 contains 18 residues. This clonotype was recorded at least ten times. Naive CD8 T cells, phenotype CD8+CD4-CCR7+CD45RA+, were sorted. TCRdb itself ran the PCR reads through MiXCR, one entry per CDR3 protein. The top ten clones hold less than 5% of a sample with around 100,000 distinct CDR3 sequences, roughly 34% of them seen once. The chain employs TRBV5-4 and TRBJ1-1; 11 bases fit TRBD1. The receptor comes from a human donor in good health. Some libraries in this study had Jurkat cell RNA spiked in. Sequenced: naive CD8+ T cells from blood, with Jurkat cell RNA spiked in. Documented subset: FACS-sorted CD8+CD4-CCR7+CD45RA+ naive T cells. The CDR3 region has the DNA TGTGCCAGCAGCTTGCCGGGGACAGGGGGTCCCATGAACACTGAAGCTTTCTTT. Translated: CASSLPGTGGPMNTEAFF. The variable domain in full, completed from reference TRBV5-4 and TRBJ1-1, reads ETGVTQSPTHLIKTRGQQVTLRCSSQSGHNTVSWYQQALGQGPQFIFQYYREEENGRGNFPPRFSGLQFPNYSSELNVNALELDDSALYLCASSLPGTGGPMNTEAFFGQGTRLTVV.